The 26 T cell receptor beta chains below were found in one sample sequenced in a study of cytomegalovirus exposure and HLA in healthy donors. A multiplex PCR was run with 60 Vbeta primers and 13 Jbeta primers. Sequencing was performed with immunoSEQ multiplex PCR; in TCRdb, only in-frame clones are kept and a portion is missing. The data hold approximately 110,000 clones, with 65% to 80% observed a single time. Sequencing used PBMCs. Every receptor here comes from a human donor in good health.

This clone was observed a single time. The CDR3, as DNA: TGCGCCAGCAGCTTAGGAGGGGCCGGGCTCCAGCCCCAGCATTTT. Its translation: CASSLGGAGLQPQHF. The rearrangement links TRBV5-1 to TRBJ1-5; possible D gene TRBD1, 5 bases. Germline-derived CDR1 and CDR2 are SGHRS and YFSETQ. The CDR3 length is 15 residues. The V gene lost 2 bases and the J gene lost 7 bases, with 16 bases spanning the gap.

The CDR3 sequence is CASSFGGRGADTQYF. CDR3 DNA sequence: TGTGCCAGCAGTTTCGGAGGTAGAGGAGCAGATACGCAGTATTTT. This chain joins TRBV27 and TRBJ2-3; tentative D call: TRBD2 (5 bases). The V end lost 3 bases, the J end lost 4 bases, and 14 bases lay between the germline ends. The CDR3 covers 15 residues. Germline lookup yields CDR1 MNHEY and CDR2 SMNVEV (reference sequence).

This chain links TRBV7-9 with TRBJ2-5; D possibly corresponds to TRBD2 (6 bases). The ends were cut back, 5 bases at V and 5 bases at J, with 18 bases in the middle. The CDR3 is 15 amino acids. CDR1 is SEHNR and CDR2 is FQNEAQ in the germline V gene (reference sequence). The DNA of the CDR3 is TGTGCCAGCAGCGGCCGGGGGAGCCCCGGGGAGACCCAGTACTTC. This codes for CASSGRGSPGETQYF.

The V and J genes are TRBV28 and TRBJ2-7, with 9 bases lining up with TRBD2. Germline CDR1 and CDR2: MDHEN and SYDVKM. The CDR3 covers 15 residues. With 3 bases clipped from V and 3 bases from J, the junction kept 6 bases outside the gene matches. The CDR3 coding sequence is TGTGCCAGCAGTTTGTCGCTAGCGGGACTCTACGAGCAGTACTTC. Translating gives CASSLSLAGLYEQYF. Looking up the rest from reference TRBV28 and TRBJ2-7 gives the full variable domain: DVKVTQSSRYLVKRTGEKVFLECVQDMDHENMFWYRQDPGLGLRLIYFSYDVKMKEKGDIPEGYSVSREKKERFSLILESASTNQTSMYLCASSLSLAGLYEQYFGPGTRLTVT.

For the CDR3, the DNA is TGCGCCAGCAGCCGCTCGACAGGGGCGACAGATACGCAGTATTTT. It yields the protein CASSRSTGATDTQYF. The rearrangement joins TRBV5-1 to TRBJ2-3, with TRBD1 matching 8 bases. The CDR3 runs to 15 residues. Losses at the gene ends were 4 bases for V and 3 bases for J; bases not matched to a gene: 7. Per the germline V gene, CDR1 is SGHRS and CDR2 is YFSETQ.

This chain connects TRBV4-2 to TRBJ2-1; 11 bases are shared with TRBD2. The CDR3 has 20 residues. The ends lost 2 bases at V and 0 bases at J; junction bases unmatched: 12. From germline, CDR1 is LGHNA and CDR2 YNFKEQ. CDR3 DNA sequence: TGTGCCAGCAGCCAACCCGGACTAGCGGGCTCGCCCAACTCCTACAATGAGCAGTTCTTC. Amino acid sequence: CASSQPGLAGSPNSYNEQFF.

This clone is a singleton in its sample. The chain is built from TRBV29-1 and TRBJ2-7; no clear D gene. CDR1 and CDR2 from the germline V gene are SQVTM and ANQGSEA. Deletions cut 1 base from V and 0 bases from J, with 10 bases between. The CDR3 covers 14 residues. CDR3 in amino acids: CSVEGIGSSYEQYF. DNA of the CDR3: TGCAGCGTTGAAGGTATCGGGTCCTCCTACGAGCAGTACTTC.

The chain couples TRBV6-5 to TRBJ1-5, with TRBD1 as a possible D gene (6 bases). CDR1 is MNHEY and CDR2 is SVGAGI in the germline V gene. Trimming removed 5 bases from V and 0 bases from J, with 11 bases in between. This CDR3 is built from 15 residues. The chain's CDR3 is CASSVDRNSNQPQHF. The CDR3 DNA reads as TGTGCCAGCAGTGTGGACAGAAATAGCAATCAGCCCCAGCATTTT.

The chain is built from TRBV5-1 and TRBJ2-3; tentatively, D is TRBD2 (6 bases). Looked up from germline, CDR1 is SGHRS and CDR2 is YFSETQ. Deletions cut 2 bases from V and 4 bases from J, with 14 bases between. The CDR3 length is 15 residues. CDR3 in DNA: TGCGCCAGCAGCTTAGACGGGGGATTCGCAGATACGCAGTATTTT. Protein sequence: CASSLDGGFADTQYF.

The V call is TRBV13, the J call TRBJ2-3, with TRBD1 matching 9 bases. The ends lost 3 bases at V and 1 base at J; junction bases unmatched: 2. In germline, CDR1 is PRHDT, CDR2 FYEKMQ (reference sequence). There are 15 residues in the CDR3. The CDR3 DNA follows: TGTGCCAGCAGCTTCAGGACAGGGGGCACAGATACGCAGTATTTT. Amino acid sequence: CASSFRTGGTDTQYF.

This clone was counted once. This rearrangement joins TRBV27 to TRBJ2-1; 9 bases fit TRBD2. The germline V gene has CDR1 MNHEY and CDR2 SMNVEV (reference sequence). V shed 6 bases and J 5 bases; nucleotides not matched to a gene: 8. The CDR3 has 15 amino acids. Written as DNA, the CDR3 is TGTGCCAGCAGGCTTGCTAGCGGGATCCACAATGAGCAGTTCTTC. It translates to CASRLASGIHNEQFF.

This clone was counted between two and nine times. The chain carries TRBV7-9 and TRBJ2-3, with 9 bases lining up with TRBD2. Germline V gene lookup returns CDR1 SEHNR and CDR2 FQNEAQ (reference sequence). J gave up 3 bases and V 5 bases, and 15 bases lay outside the gene matches. The CDR3 runs to 18 residues. The CDR3 DNA reads as TGTGCCAGCAGCCCCCACCAAGGTAGCGGGAGTAGAACAGATACGCAGTATTTT. It translates to CASSPHQGSGSRTDTQYF. The whole variable domain, filled in from reference TRBV7-9 and TRBJ2-3, reads DTGVSQNPRHKITKRGQNVTFRCDPISEHNRLYWYRQTLGQGPEFLTYFQNEAQLEKSRLLSDRFSAERPKGSFSTLEIQRTEQGDSAMYLCASSPHQGSGSRTDTQYFGPGTRLTVL.

The chain carries TRBV19 and TRBJ2-5; D unclear. Trimming took off 5 bases at V and 4 bases at J, with 5 bases between the two ends. This CDR3 is built from 11 residues. The germline gives CDR1 LNHDA, CDR2 SQIVND (reference sequence). CDR3 protein: CASSWAETQYF. The CDR3 DNA sequence: TGTGCCAGTAGTTGGGCAGAGACCCAGTACTTC.

This chain joins TRBV6-5 and TRBJ1-2, with 7 bases aligning to TRBD1. The CDR3 consists of 15 residues. Losses at the gene ends were 0 bases for V and 4 bases for J; bases not matched to a gene: 5. Per germline, CDR1 MNHEY and CDR2 SVGAGI. The CDR3 reads CASSYSTGSTYGYTF. The CDR3 nucleotides read TGTGCCAGCAGTTACTCGACAGGGTCTACCTATGGCTACACCTTC.

The gene calls are TRBV14 and TRBJ2-3, with 9 bases aligning to TRBD2. The CDR3 contains 15 residues. The germline V gene has CDR1 SGHDN and CDR2 FVKESK. V was pared by 4 bases and J by 4 bases, with 6 bases of the junction left unmatched. CDR3 protein: CASSRSLAGADTQYF. In nucleotides, the CDR3 is TGTGCCAGCAGCCGCTCGTTAGCGGGAGCAGATACGCAGTATTTT.

V gene TRBV19 combines with J gene TRBJ2-6; D is unresolved. Trimming took 4 bases from V and 0 from J, leaving 4 bases between them. CDR3 size: 14 residues. Germline V CDR1 and CDR2: LNHDA, SQIVND (reference sequence). CDR3 nucleotides: TGTGCCAGTAGTACCCTCTCTGGGGCCAACGTCCTGACTTTC. Amino acids: CASSTLSGANVLTF.

The chain carries TRBV6-5 and TRBJ1-2; D gene uncertain. Per germline, CDR1 MNHEY and CDR2 SVGAGI. The CDR3 is 11 amino acids. Between the trimmed V and J ends, which lost 8 bases and 6 bases, there was a span of 10 bases. In DNA, the CDR3 is TGTGCCAGCGGGAGGCGGGATGGCTACACCTTC. As protein: CASGRRDGYTF.

This chain uses TRBV9 with TRBJ2-1; 9 bases line up with TRBD2. The CDR3 contains 16 residues. In germline, CDR1 is SGDLS, CDR2 YYNGEE. Trimming at V came to 0 bases and at J to 8 bases, leaving 9 bases not matched to a gene. The CDR3 DNA sequence: TGTGCCAGCAGCGTAGGGGCTAGCGGGAATGCGCATGAGCAGTTCTTC. Its translation is CASSVGASGNAHEQFF.

This clone was found a few times. V and J are TRBV7-2 and TRBJ2-3; D is unresolved. The CDR3 is 16 amino acids. Trimming removed 2 bases from V and 5 bases from J, with 17 bases in between. Germline lookup yields CDR1 SGHTA and CDR2 FQGNSA. The CDR3 sequence is CASSLSSAPTGDTQYF. The CDR3 DNA is TGTGCCAGCAGCTTATCTTCAGCCCCCACGGGAGATACGCAGTATTTT.

This sequence joins TRBV7-9 and TRBJ2-3; TRBD1 might be the D (6 bases). This CDR3 contains 16 residues. V lost 1 base, J lost 6 bases, and 17 bases lay in between. Per the germline V gene, CDR1 is SEHNR and CDR2 is FQNEAQ (reference sequence). This CDR3 reads CASSLEPGVGSDTQYF. For the CDR3, the DNA is TGTGCCAGCAGCTTAGAGCCAGGGGTAGGGTCGGATACGCAGTATTTT.

This sequence joins TRBV28 and TRBJ1-2, with D possibly TRBD1 on 5 matching bases. The CDR3 extends over 12 amino acids. CDR1 MDHEN and CDR2 SYDVKM come from the germline V gene. V dropped 7 bases and J dropped 6 bases, with 12 bases sitting between them. In DNA form, the CDR3 reads TGTGCCAGCACGGTAAAGGGGAATGGCTACACCTTC. This sequence encodes CASTVKGNGYTF.

The rearrangement uses TRBV5-1 and TRBJ2-7; 7 bases align to TRBD2. The CDR3 consists of 14 residues. Germline values: CDR1 SGHRS, CDR2 YFSETQ. V gave up 0 bases and J gave up 4 bases; unmatched junction bases: 4. The CDR3 spells CASSLGGRVYEQYF. As DNA, the CDR3 is TGCGCCAGCAGCTTGGGTGGGAGGGTGTACGAGCAGTACTTC.

This clone was recorded only once. This chain links TRBV30 with TRBJ2-1; 13 bases are shared with TRBD2. After removal of 8 bases from V and 0 bases from J, the junction contained 10 bases not matched to a gene. Germline-derived CDR1 and CDR2 are GTSNPN and SVGIG (reference sequence). The CDR3 totals 17 residues. Written as DNA, the CDR3 is TGTGCCACTTCCGGGACTAGCGGGGCGAGCTCCTACAATGAGCAGTTCTTC. Its protein product is CATSGTSGASSYNEQFF. Full variable domain (outside the CDR3, taken from reference TRBV30 and TRBJ2-1): SQTIHQWPATLVQPVGSPLSLECTVEGTSNPNLYWYRQAAGRGLQLLFYSVGIGQISSEVPQNLSASRPQDRQFILSSKKLLLSDSGFYLCATSGTSGASSYNEQFFGPGTRLTVL.

The chain uses TRBV28 and TRBJ1-2; D may be TRBD1 (6 bases). The germline V and J ends were trimmed by 3 bases and 8 bases, with 22 bases remaining between them. The CDR3 consists of 16 residues. CDR1 MDHEN and CDR2 SYDVKM come from the germline V gene. The CDR3 DNA sequence: TGTGCCAGCAGTTTGCCTAACAGGGTCGGGCTGGGCGGCTACACCTTC. This translates into CASSLPNRVGLGGYTF.

The chain carries TRBV7-9 and TRBJ1-5; D remains ambiguous. The CDR3 totals 15 residues. Germline values: CDR1 SEHNR, CDR2 FQNEAQ (reference sequence). V dropped 1 base and J dropped 4 bases, with 11 bases sitting between them. The CDR3 here is CASSLGGGVNQPQHF. The CDR3 bases are TGTGCCAGCAGCTTAGGTGGCGGGGTAAATCAGCCCCAGCATTTT.

The V and J genes are TRBV5-1 and TRBJ2-1; 9 bases fit TRBD2. V was pared by 0 bases and J by 12 bases, with 10 bases of the junction left unmatched. Germline loops: CDR1 SGHRS, CDR2 YFSETQ. This CDR3 region has 15 residues. CDR3 protein: CASSLGYNSGSGQFF. DNA for the CDR3: TGCGCCAGCAGCTTGGGCTATAATAGCGGGAGCGGGCAGTTCTTC.